This T cell receptor (beta chain) was captured in a study of blood T cell repertoires in COVID-19. Study-wide context: Researchers got acute and convalescent COVID-19 samples from the United States, Italy and Spain. From T cells, B-cell-depleted T cells, or PBMCs came the material, which was cDNA or gDNA.

Methods used by the authors: Cell counts per sample came from amplifying reference gene primers. Repertoires were generated with immunoSEQ multiplex PCR, while TCRdb's copy carries only in-frame clones and drops some. From that table come the V and J calls and clone size; the DNA was used to work out D and trimming. The sample has about 67,000 clones, 70% to 90% seen once. The CDR3 spans 15 residues. Trimming stripped 1 base from V and 6 bases from J, with 13 bases between. CDR1 and CDR2 (germline): LGHDT, YNNKEL (reference sequence). The TCR comes from a woman between 55 and 75 years old with acute or convalescent COVID-19. The V and J genes are TRBV3-1 (or the pseudogene TRBV3-2) and TRBJ1-5, with a possible D match to TRBD1 (5 bases). Source material: peripheral blood. The chain's CDR3 is CASSQGGLVSQPQHF. CDR3 in DNA: TGTGCCAGCAGCCAAGGGGGCCTGGTCTCTCAGCCCCAGCATTTT.